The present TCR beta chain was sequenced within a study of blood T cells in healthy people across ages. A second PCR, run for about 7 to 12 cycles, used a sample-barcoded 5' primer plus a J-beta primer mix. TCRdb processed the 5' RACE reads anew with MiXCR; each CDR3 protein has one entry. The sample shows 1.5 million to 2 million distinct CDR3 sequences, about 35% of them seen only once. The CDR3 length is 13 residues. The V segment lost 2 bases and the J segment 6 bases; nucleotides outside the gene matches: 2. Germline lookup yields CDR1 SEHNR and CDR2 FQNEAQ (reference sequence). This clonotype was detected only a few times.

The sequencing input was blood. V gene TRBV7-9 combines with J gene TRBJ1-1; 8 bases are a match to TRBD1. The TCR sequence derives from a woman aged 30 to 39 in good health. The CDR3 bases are TGTGCCAGCAGCTTATGGACAGGGCCTGAAGCTTTCTTT. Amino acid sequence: CASSLWTGPEAFF. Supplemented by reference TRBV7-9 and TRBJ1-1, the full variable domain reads DTGVSQNPRHKITKRGQNVTFRCDPISEHNRLYWYRQTLGQGPEFLTYFQNEAQLEKSRLLSDRFSAERPKGSFSTLEIQRTEQGDSAMYLCASSLWTGPEAFFGQGTRLTVV.